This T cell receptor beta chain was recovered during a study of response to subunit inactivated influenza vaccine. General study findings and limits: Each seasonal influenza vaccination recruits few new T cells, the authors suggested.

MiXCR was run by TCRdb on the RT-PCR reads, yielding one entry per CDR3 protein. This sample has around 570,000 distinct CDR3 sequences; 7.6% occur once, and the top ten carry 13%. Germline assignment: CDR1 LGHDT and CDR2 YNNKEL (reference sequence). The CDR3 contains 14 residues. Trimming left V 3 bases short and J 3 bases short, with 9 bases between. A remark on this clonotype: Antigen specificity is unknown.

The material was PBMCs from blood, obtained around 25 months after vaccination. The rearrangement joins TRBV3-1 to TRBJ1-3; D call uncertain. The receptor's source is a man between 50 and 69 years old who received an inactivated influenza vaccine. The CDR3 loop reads CASSHLAGGNTIYF. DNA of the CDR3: TGTGCCAGCAGCCATCTGGCTGGTGGAAACACCATATATTTT.